This entry lists 11 T cell receptor beta chains sequenced from one sample in a study of T cell responses to AZD1222 COVID-19 vaccine. Here immunoSEQ multiplex PCR was the method, and the copy in TCRdb shows in-frame clones only, minus some. The sample comprises approximately 81,000 clones, 80% to 90% of which are singletons, and about 1.3% rests with the top ten. The input for sequencing was peripheral blood, taken 28 days after the second AZD1222 dose. The origin of the receptors is an adult who received the AZD1222 COVID-19 vaccine.

The rearrangement links TRBV7-3 to TRBJ2-7; D is possibly TRBD2 (7 bases). The length of the CDR3 is 15 residues. The germline V gene has CDR1 SGHTA and CDR2 FQGTGA. Trimming left V 5 bases short and J 7 bases short, with 21 bases between. CDR3 nucleotide sequence: TGTGCCAGCAGCAGAGGGGGAGGGCCCGCGGTGGAGCAGTACTTC. Protein sequence: CASSRGGGPAVEQYF.

This chain connects TRBV11-3 to TRBJ2-2; TRBD1 is a possible D gene (6 bases). The germline gives CDR1 SGHNT, CDR2 YENEEA. The CDR3 is 14 residues long. The V end lost 3 bases, the J end lost 2 bases, and 7 bases lay between the germline ends. The DNA of the CDR3 is TGTGCCAGCAGCTTGGGACAAAACACCGGGGAGCTGTTTTTT. It yields the protein CASSLGQNTGELFF.

The CDR3 here is CASSLETGTDGYTF. The CDR3 DNA reads as TGCGCCAGCAGCTTGGAGACAGGGACAGATGGCTACACCTTC. J is TRBJ1-2 and V is TRBV5-1; TRBD1 aligns across 7 bases. The trim removed 0 bases at V and 6 bases at J, leaving 5 bases unmatched. Per the germline V gene, CDR1 is SGHRS and CDR2 is YFSETQ. The CDR3 contains 14 residues.

The V and J genes are TRBV5-4 and TRBJ1-2, with 8 bases matching TRBD1. The CDR3 is made up of 15 amino acids. CDR1 is SGHNT and CDR2 is YYREEE in the germline V gene (reference sequence). V lost 4 bases to trimming and J lost 7 bases; unmatched junction nucleotides: 12. DNA for the CDR3: TGTGCCAGCAGCCCGGGACAGGCGGTACTCTCTGGCTACACCTTC. This sequence encodes CASSPGQAVLSGYTF.

This clone has a handful of counts. The V and J genes are TRBV4-2 and TRBJ1-5, with TRBD1 matching 7 bases. The CDR3 length is 15 residues. Germline values: CDR1 LGHNA, CDR2 YNFKEQ. The ends lost 1 base at V and 4 bases at J; junction bases unmatched: 4. CDR3 DNA sequence: TGTGCCAGCAGCCAAGGGGCAGGGGGTAATCAGCCCCAGCATTTT. Its translation is CASSQGAGGNQPQHF.

The V call is TRBV24-1, the J call TRBJ2-5; TRBD1 matches 7 bases. V dropped 4 bases and J dropped 1; count of bases not matched to a gene: 2. CDR1 and CDR2 from the germline V gene are KGHDR and SFDVKD. The CDR3 spans 14 residues. CDR3: CATSDRGFQETQYF. CDR3 coding DNA: TGTGCCACCAGTGACAGGGGGTTCCAAGAGACCCAGTACTTC.

The genes are TRBV7-8 and TRBJ1-1; no definite D call. Germline-derived CDR1 and CDR2 are SGHVS and FQNEAQ. V was shortened by 1 base and J by 6 bases, with 9 bases between the two germline ends. This CDR3 region has 13 residues. Here the CDR3 reads CASSLGFVAEAFF. The CDR3 coding sequence is TGTGCCAGCAGCTTAGGTTTCGTCGCTGAAGCTTTCTTT.

V and J are TRBV18 and TRBJ2-7, with TRBD1 identical over 8 bases. The germline gives CDR1 KGHSH, CDR2 LQKENI. The CDR3 runs to 15 residues. V was pared by 2 bases and J by 6 bases, with 9 bases of the junction left unmatched. The CDR3 loop reads CASSPRGQVIPEQYF. CDR3 coding DNA: TGTGCCAGCTCACCAAGGGGACAGGTGATCCCCGAGCAGTACTTC. Full variable domain (rest looked up from reference TRBV18 and TRBJ2-7): NAGVMQNPRHLVRRRGQEARLRCSPMKGHSHVYWYRQLPEEGLKFMVYLQKENIIDESGMPKERFSAEFPKEGPSILRIQQVVRGDSAAYFCASSPRGQVIPEQYFGPGTRLTVT.

This clone has just a few counts. V is TRBV5-4 and J is TRBJ2-7; D is tentatively TRBD1 or TRBD2 (5 bases each). The germline V gene encodes CDR1 SGHNT and CDR2 YYREEE (reference sequence). The V end was cut by 4 bases, the J end by 5 bases, with 13 bases between. This CDR3 spans 13 amino acids. The CDR3 sequence: CASSPMGRDEQYF. CDR3 nucleotides: TGTGCCAGCAGCCCCATGGGACGCGACGAGCAGTACTTC.

The chain combines TRBV5-4 with TRBJ2-7; tentatively, D is TRBD1 (6 bases). The CDR3 loop spans 14 amino acids. Germline CDR1 reads SGHNT; CDR2 reads YYREEE (reference sequence). V lost 6 bases, J lost 2 bases, and 15 bases lay in between. The CDR3 reads CASTPRAGAYEQYF. The CDR3 nucleotides are TGTGCCAGCACCCCCAGGGCAGGGGCCTACGAGCAGTACTTC.

The chain uses TRBV7-3 and TRBJ1-2, with no clear D. The germline V gene encodes CDR1 SGHTA and CDR2 FQGTGA. Trimming pared 6 bases from V and 3 bases from J, leaving 11 bases between. The CDR3 is 13 residues long. CDR3 sequence reads: CASSQQPDYGYTF. DNA for the CDR3: TGTGCCAGCAGTCAACAGCCCGACTATGGCTACACCTTC.